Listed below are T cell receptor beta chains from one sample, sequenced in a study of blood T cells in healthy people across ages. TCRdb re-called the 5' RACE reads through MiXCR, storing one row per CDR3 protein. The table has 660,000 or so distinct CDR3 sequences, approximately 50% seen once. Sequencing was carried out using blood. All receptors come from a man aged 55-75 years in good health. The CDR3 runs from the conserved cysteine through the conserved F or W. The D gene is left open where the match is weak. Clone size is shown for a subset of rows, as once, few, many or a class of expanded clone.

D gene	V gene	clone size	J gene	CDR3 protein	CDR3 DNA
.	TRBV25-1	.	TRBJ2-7	CASSPQGRGCGSYEQYF	TGTGCCAGCAGTCCCCAGGGGAGGGGATGTGGGTCCTACGAGCAGTACTTC
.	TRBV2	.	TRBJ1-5	CASSASSGVVQPQHF	TGTGCCAGCAGTGCCTCGTCGGGGGTGGTTCAGCCCCAGCATTTT
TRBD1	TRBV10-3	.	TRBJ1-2	CAITGTGTGYTF	TGTGCCATCACCGGGACAGGGACTGGCTACACCTTC
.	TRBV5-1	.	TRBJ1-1	CASSPRAGGITEAFF	TGCGCCAGCAGCCCTAGGGCGGGGGGGATCACTGAAGCTTTCTTT
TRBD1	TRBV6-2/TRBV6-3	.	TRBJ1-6	CASSDGQGRGSPLHF	TGTGCCAGCAGTGACGGACAGGGACGGGGTTCACCCCTCCACTTT
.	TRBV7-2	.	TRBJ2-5	CASSSQVGGPRETQYF	TGTGCCAGCAGCTCGCAGGTGGGGGGCCCTCGAGAGACCCAGTACTTC
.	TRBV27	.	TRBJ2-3	CASSPRLPSTDTQYF	TGTGCCAGCAGTCCCAGACTCCCAAGCACAGATACGCAGTATTTT
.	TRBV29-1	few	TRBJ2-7	CSVSQSYEQYF	TGCAGCGTTTCACAGAGCTACGAGCAGTACTTC
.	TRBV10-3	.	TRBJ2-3	CAITRSGGDTDTQYF	TGTGCCATCACGCGTTCAGGCGGGGATACAGATACGCAGTATTTT
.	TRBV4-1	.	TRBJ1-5	CASSQERGASNQPQHF	TGCGCCAGCAGCCAAGAGCGGGGGGCTAGCAATCAGCCCCAGCATTTT
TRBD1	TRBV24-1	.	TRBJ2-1	CATSDSGQVYNEQFF	TGTGCCACCAGTGATTCGGGACAGGTCTACAATGAGCAGTTCTTC
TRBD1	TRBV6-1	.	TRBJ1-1	CVSSEGGYEAFF	TGTGTCAGCAGTGAAGGGGGCTATGAAGCTTTCTTT
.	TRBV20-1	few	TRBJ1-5	CSAAGVSQPQHF	TGCAGTGCGGCAGGGGTCAGTCAGCCCCAGCATTTT
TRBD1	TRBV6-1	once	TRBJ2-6	CASGDRGLGSGANVLTF	TGTGCCAGCGGGGACAGGGGACTGGGATCTGGGGCCAACGTCCTGACTTTC
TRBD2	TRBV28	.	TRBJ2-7	CASTAGGYLYF	TGTGCCAGCACCGCGGGGGGGTACCTGTACTTC
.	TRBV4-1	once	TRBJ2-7	CASSQQGPVAYNEQYF	TGCGCCAGCAGCCAACAGGGCCCCGTGGCCTACAATGAGCAGTACTTC
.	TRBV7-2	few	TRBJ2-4	CASSSPGAGTNIQYF	TGTGCCAGCAGCTCACCGGGAGCTGGTACGAACATTCAGTACTTC
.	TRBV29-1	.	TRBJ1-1	CSVRPGPMNTEAFF	TGCAGCGTGAGACCGGGTCCGATGAACACTGAAGCTTTCTTT
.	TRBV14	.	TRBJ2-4	CASSQKWAGEPQYF	TGTGCCAGCAGCCAAAAATGGGCAGGTGAACCCCAGTACTTC
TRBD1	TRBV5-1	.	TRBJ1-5	CASSSTGGSNQPQHF	TGCGCCAGCAGCTCGACAGGGGGCAGCAATCAGCCCCAGCATTTT
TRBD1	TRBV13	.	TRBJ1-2	CASRYRGRYGYTF	TGTGCCAGCAGATACAGGGGGAGGTATGGCTACACCTTC
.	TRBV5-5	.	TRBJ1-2	CASSLDGGGGYGYTF	TGTGCCAGCAGCTTGGATGGAGGGGGTGGCTATGGCTACACCTTC
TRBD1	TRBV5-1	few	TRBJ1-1	CASSSNGQGGTEAFF	TGCGCCAGCAGCTCTAATGGACAGGGCGGAACTGAAGCTTTCTTT
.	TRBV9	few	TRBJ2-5	CASSAGSVQETQYF	TGTGCCAGCAGCGCGGGATCCGTCCAAGAGACCCAGTACTTC
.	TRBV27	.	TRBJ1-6	CASSFMRQSYNSPLHF	TGTGCCAGCAGTTTCATGAGGCAGTCATATAATTCACCCCTCCACTTT
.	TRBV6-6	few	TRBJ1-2	CASSTDTAGWGGYTF	TGTGCCAGCAGTACCGATACGGCAGGGTGGGGTGGCTACACCTTC
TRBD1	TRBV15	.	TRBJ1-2	CATSSRQGLGYGYTF	TGTGCCACCAGCAGCAGACAGGGTTTGGGCTATGGCTACACCTTC
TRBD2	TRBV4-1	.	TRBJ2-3	CASSQPGTTSSRGQYF	TGCGCCAGCAGCCAACCCGGGACTACATCCTCCCGGGGGCAGTATTTT
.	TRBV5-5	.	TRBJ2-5	CASSQKGTDEQYF	TGTGCCAGCAGTCAAAAGGGTACGGATGAGCAGTACTTC
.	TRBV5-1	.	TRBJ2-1	CASSLADGGGAYNERFF	TGCGCCAGCAGCTTGGCCGATGGGGGGGGCGCCTACAATGAGCGGTTCTTC
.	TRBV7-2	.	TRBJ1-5	CASSLARGQPQHF	TGTGCCAGCAGCTTAGCGCGCGGCCAGCCCCAGCATTTT
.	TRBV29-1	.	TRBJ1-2	CSVTFVGQDYGYTF	TGCAGCGTTACTTTCGTGGGTCAAGACTATGGCTACACCTTC
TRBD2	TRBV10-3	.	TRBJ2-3	CAISVIAGGTDTQYF	TGTGCCATCAGTGTGATAGCGGGGGGCACAGATACGCAGTATTTT
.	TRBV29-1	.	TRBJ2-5	CSVEDPWDETQYF	TGCAGCGTTGAAGATCCGTGGGACGAGACCCAGTACTTC
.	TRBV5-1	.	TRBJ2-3	CASSLAQELDTQYF	TGCGCCAGCAGCTTGGCACAGGAATTGGATACGCAGTATTTT
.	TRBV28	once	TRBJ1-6	CASSFGVNPSPLHF	TGTGCCAGCAGCTTCGGAGTGAATCCTTCACCCCTCCACTTT
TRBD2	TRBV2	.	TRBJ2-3	CARSDLAGGTDTQYF	TGTGCCAGAAGTGACCTAGCGGGGGGCACAGATACGCAGTATTTT
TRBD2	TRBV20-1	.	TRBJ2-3	CSARSLAGGPTDTQYF	TGCAGTGCTAGGTCTCTAGCGGGGGGTCCCACAGATACGCAGTATTTT
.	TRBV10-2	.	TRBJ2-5	CASSEGSNRQETQYF	TGCGCCAGCAGTGAAGGGTCCAACAGACAAGAGACCCAGTACTTC
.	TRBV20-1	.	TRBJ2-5	CSARVRTAQETQYF	TGCAGTGCTAGAGTTCGGACAGCTCAAGAGACCCAGTACTTC
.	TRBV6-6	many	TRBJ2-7	CASSYGPSYEQYF	TGTGCCAGCAGTTACGGACCCTCCTACGAGCAGTACTTC
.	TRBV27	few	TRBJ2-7	CASSLKSAGTGLPSLAYEQYF	TGTGCCAGCAGTTTAAAGTCGGCAGGGACTGGACTTCCCTCACTAGCCTACGAGCAGTACTTC
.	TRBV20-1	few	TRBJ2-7	CSAAFEEAQYF	TGCAGTGCTGCGTTTGAGGAGGCGCAGTACTTC
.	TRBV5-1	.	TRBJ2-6	CASSGGGTGANVLTF	TGCGCCAGCAGCGGTGGGGGGACTGGGGCCAACGTCCTGACTTTC
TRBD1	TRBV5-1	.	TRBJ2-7	CASRPSSGTGSYEQYF	TGCGCCAGCAGACCTTCGTCCGGGACAGGGAGTTACGAGCAGTACTTC